Listed here are 11 T cell receptor beta chains from one sample, sequenced in a study of T cell clonality in common variable immunodeficiency. General study points: Reportedly, TCR beta sequences from common variable immunodeficiency showed fewer deletions and N-nucleotide insertions.

Profiling relied on immunoSEQ multiplex PCR, and the TCRdb table lists in-frame clones only, not all of them. Altogether fewer than 35,000 clones were found in the sample, and no singletons occur. Their antigens remain unidentified. Sequenced: peripheral blood mononuclear cells. All receptors come from a human donor with common variable immunodeficiency.

This clone was recorded a few times. From the germline J gene comes the end of the CDR3, since the read stops 3 residues before it. The J gene is TRBJ1-6, the V gene TRBV7-2; TRBD1 might be the D (6 bases). The CDR3 runs to 14 residues. Germline CDR1 SGHTA, CDR2 FQGNSA. V was cut by 5 bases and J by 8 bases, with 13 bases left in between. CDR3 residues: CASSIGQPHSPLHF. The covered CDR3 bases are TGTGCCAGCAGCATCGGACAGCCCCATTCACCC.

This clone was recorded at least ten times. The read gets to within 3 residues of the CDR3 end, and the germline J gene fills in the rest. The J gene is TRBJ2-7, the V gene TRBV7-2; tentative D call: TRBD2 (6 bases). The CDR3 loop spans 13 amino acids. The germline V gene encodes CDR1 SGHTA and CDR2 FQGNSA. V was clipped by 5 bases and J by 5 bases, with 13 bases between them. The CDR3 DNA, read in part, is TGTGCCAGCAGCCCGGGACTTCTCCACGAG. Protein: CASSPGLLHE. The complete CDR3 reads CASSPGLLHEQYF. Together with reference TRBV7-2 and TRBJ2-7, the CDR3 gives the full variable domain: GAGVSQSPSNKVTEKGKDVELRCDPISGHTALYWYRQSLGQGLEFLIYFQGNSAPDKSGLPSDRFSAERTGGSVSTLTIQRTQQEDSAVYLCASSPGLLHEQYFGPGTRLTVT.

As for this clone: Read coverage stops 3 residues before the CDR3 terminus; the germline J gene supplies the remainder. V usage is TRBV5-1 and J usage is TRBJ2-3; 15 bases align to TRBD2. The germline gives CDR1 SGHRS, CDR2 YFSETQ. The CDR3 runs to 18 residues. The J segment lost 4 bases and the V segment lost 3 bases, leaving 9 bases of the junction unmatched. The DNA read from the CDR3 is TGCGCCAGCAGCTCCTCCGGGACTAGCGGGGGGTGGGCAGATACG. Encoded protein: CASSSSGTSGGWADT. The whole CDR3 sequence is CASSSSGTSGGWADTQYF. Full variable domain (outside the CDR3, taken from reference TRBV5-1 and TRBJ2-3): KAGVTQTPRYLIKTRGQQVTLSCSPISGHRSVSWYQQTPGQGLQFLFEYFSETQRNKGNFPGRFSGRQFSNSRSEMNVSTLELGDSALYLCASSSSGTSGGWADTQYFGPGTRLTVL.

This clone has ten or more counts. The read halts 3 residues ahead of the CDR3 end, with the missing end drawn from the germline J gene. V and J are TRBV7-9 and TRBJ1-2, with D hard to call. The germline CDR1 and CDR2 sequences are SEHNR and FQNEAQ (reference sequence). The CDR3 loop spans 14 amino acids. The DNA read from the CDR3 is TGTGCCAGCAGCTTAGATACGCCCGCGGGGGGC. It translates to CASSLDTPAGG. The entire CDR3 reads CASSLDTPAGGYTF.

This clone was detected a few times. With the read ending 3 residues before the CDR3 end, the germline J gene is used to fill in that end. The chain uses TRBV7-9 and TRBJ2-7; 7 nucleotides line up with TRBD1. The V gene's germline CDR1 is SEHNR and CDR2 FQNEAQ (reference sequence). This CDR3 is built from 14 residues. Germline trimming cut 3 bases from V and 3 bases from J; bases unmatched to any gene: 5. Partial CDR3 DNA: TGTGCCAGCAGCTTGGTCCGGGACAGCTACGAG. This translates into CASSLVRDSYE. The whole CDR3 region reads CASSLVRDSYEQYF.

Partial CDR3 DNA: TGTGCCAGCAGCTGGACAGTACGGTATCAGCCC. It translates to CASSWTVRYQP. The entire CDR3 protein is CASSWTVRYQPQHF. The rearrangement links TRBV7-2 to TRBJ1-5; TRBD1 is a possible D gene (6 bases). The read terminates 3 residues before the CDR3 end, so the remaining end is supplied by the germline J gene. The V end was cut by 4 bases, the J end by 5 bases, with 12 bases between. Germline loops: CDR1 SGHTA, CDR2 FQGNSA. The CDR3 length is 14 residues. The full variable domain, its missing parts supplied by reference TRBV7-2 and TRBJ1-5, is GAGVSQSPSNKVTEKGKDVELRCDPISGHTALYWYRQSLGQGLEFLIYFQGNSAPDKSGLPSDRFSAERTGGSVSTLTIQRTQQEDSAVYLCASSWTVRYQPQHFGDGTRLSIL.

This clone was found many times. The CDR3 goes on 3 residues after the read ends, and that part is filled in from the germline J gene. The chain recombines TRBV29-1 with TRBJ2-7; 7 nucleotides align to TRBD1. Germline V CDR1 and CDR2: SQVTM, ANQGSEA. The CDR3 loop spans 12 amino acids. The V segment lost 5 bases and the J segment 5 bases; nucleotides outside the gene matches: 6. The CDR3 region is CSVFRQGHEQYF. Partial CDR3 DNA: TGCAGCGTTTTCCGACAGGGACACGAG.

This clone was recorded a few times. The read ends 3 residues before the CDR3 terminus; that terminus is restored from the germline J gene. The chain couples TRBV20-1 to TRBJ2-5; 8 nucleotides line up with TRBD1. The CDR3 runs to 14 residues. Germline values: CDR1 DFQATT, CDR2 SNEGSKA (reference sequence). Trimming took 5 bases from V and 5 from J; bases not matched to a gene: 10. The CDR3 loop is CSAEQGVTSETQYF. The sequenced part of the CDR3 DNA is TGCAGTGCTGAACAGGGGGTCACCAGTGAGACC.

Concerning this clone itself: The read falls 3 residues short of the CDR3 end, and the missing part is taken from the germline J gene. This same CDR3 is encoded by further DNA sequences in the sample. V usage is TRBV19 and J usage is TRBJ2-5; TRBD2 might be the D (5 bases). With 10 bases removed from V and 4 bases from J, the gap between germline ends came to 22 bases. The CDR3 is 15 residues long. Germline CDR1 is LNHDA and CDR2 is SQIVND (reference sequence). CDR3 loop: CATGPPRGLGETQYF. Incomplete CDR3 DNA: TGTGCCACCGGACCCCCTCGGGGTTTAGGAGAGACC.

This clone has more than one count but fewer than ten. The sequence runs out 3 residues before the end of the CDR3; the remainder is reconstructed from the germline J gene. This chain joins TRBV19 and TRBJ1-1; the D is unclear. This CDR3 comprises 14 residues. Trimming left V 0 bases short and J 5 bases short, with 10 bases between. CDR1 LNHDA and CDR2 SQIVND come from the germline V gene (reference sequence). The CDR3 is CASSIDIAGTEAFF. The CDR3 bases that were read are TGTGCCAGTAGTATAGATATAGCGGGAACTGAA.

For this clone: Sequencing ends 3 residues short of the CDR3 end; the germline J gene provides the rest. The rearrangement uses TRBV6-4 and TRBJ2-7; 7 bases agree with TRBD2. This CDR3 is built from 18 residues. Losses at the gene ends were 8 bases for V and 0 bases for J; bases not matched to a gene: 19. Germline CDR1 MRHNA, CDR2 SNTAGT. CDR3 bases read: TGTGCCAGCGGTGCCTCGGGGCTAGCGGAGTCCCCCTCCTACGAG. It translates to CASGASGLAESPSYE. The whole CDR3 region reads CASGASGLAESPSYEQYF.